This TCR beta chain derives from a study of Graves' ophthalmopathy and Graves' hyperthyroidism. This clonotype turned up a few times. As the template, RNA transcripts were used to amplify TCR beta CDR3 regions. The first-round RT-PCR employed HTBI primers together with the Qiagen OneStep RT-PCR kit. A multiplex PCR was then performed as the second round. MiXCR, run by TCRdb on the multiplex PCR reads, gives a single entry per CDR3 protein. The data show 900,000 to 1,200,000 distinct CDR3 sequences, around a third seen once. The sequencing sample was made of peripheral blood or thyroid tissue (not recorded which). This TCR came from an adult man with Graves' hyperthyroidism.

DNA for the CDR3: TGTGCCAGCAGTGATTCACTAGCCCTGGGGGACACTGAAGCTTTCTTT. Protein sequence: CASSDSLALGDTEAFF. The V call is TRBV2, the J call TRBJ1-1; TRBD1 is a possible D gene (5 bases). V gave up 3 bases and J gave up 3 bases, with 17 bases separating them. Germline CDR1 SNHLY, CDR2 FYNNEI. The CDR3 loop spans 16 amino acids. Variable domain in full (rest from reference TRBV2 and TRBJ1-1): EPEVTQTPSHQVTQMGQEVILRCVPISNHLYFYWYRQILGQKVEFLVSFYNNEISEKSEIFDDQFSVERPDGSNFTLKIRSTKLEDSAMYFCASSDSLALGDTEAFFGQGTRLTVV.